A single sample gave rise to the 12 T cell receptor beta chains below, sequenced in a study of blood T cells in healthy people across ages. The use of a sample-barcoded 5' primer and a J-beta primer mix characterized a second PCR of about 7 to 12 cycles. Using its own MiXCR run on the 5' RACE reads, TCRdb lists one record per CDR3 protein. Here the sample spans roughly 1,500,000 distinct CDR3 sequences, about 35% being singletons. Material: blood. The receptor source for this set is a young woman in good health.

The CDR3 DNA reads TGTGCCATCAGTGAGCCTAGCGGGAGAGGATACAATGAGCAGTTCTTC. Amino acids: CAISEPSGRGYNEQFF. This chain uses TRBV10-3 with TRBJ2-1; 10 nucleotides line up with TRBD2. This CDR3 has 16 residues. After removal of 2 bases from V and 4 bases from J, the junction contained 5 bases not matched to a gene. CDR1 ENHRY and CDR2 SYGVKD come from the germline V gene.

The rearrangement joins TRBV7-9 to TRBJ2-1, with D perhaps matching TRBD2 (6 bases). Trimming took off 5 bases at V and 4 bases at J, with 15 bases between the two ends. The CDR3 sequence is 15 residues long. Per the germline V gene, CDR1 is SEHNR and CDR2 is FQNEAQ (reference sequence). The CDR3 DNA sequence: TGTGCCAGCAGCCGTACGGGACTGAGTTACAATGAGCAGTTCTTC. This translates into CASSRTGLSYNEQFF.

The chain is built from TRBV6-6 and TRBJ1-6; possibly TRBD1 for D (6 bases). The V gene lost 6 bases and the J gene lost 9 bases, with 15 bases spanning the gap. Germline CDR1 reads MNHNY; CDR2 reads SVGAGI (reference sequence). The CDR3 runs to 14 residues. The CDR3, as DNA: TGTGCCAGCAGCCCCGACAGGTCGGGTTCACCCCTCCACTTT. It is translated as CASSPDRSGSPLHF.

A remark on this clonotype: Germline is not matched at one junction end, which may reflect a read error. The rearrangement uses TRBV7-6 and TRBJ2-1; maybe TRBD2 (5 bases). Looked up from germline, CDR1 is SGHVS and CDR2 is FNYEAQ. The CDR3 has 14 residues. CDR3 amino acids: CASSSGKSTGELFF. The CDR3 DNA sequence: TGTGCCAGCAGCTCGGGGAAGTCCACCGGGGAGCTGTTCTTC.

Comments on this clonotype: This may arise from a read error, as a much more abundant clone is one base away. The chain carries TRBV4-1 and TRBJ2-5; D could derive from TRBD1 or TRBD2 (6 bases each). This CDR3 contains 16 residues. Germline V gene lookup returns CDR1 MGHRA and CDR2 YSYEKL. The CDR3, as DNA: TGCGCCAGCAGCCAAGAATGGGGGGCTCATCAAGAGGCCCAGTACTTC. It encodes CASSQEWGAHQEAQYF.

V gene TRBV20-1 combines with J gene TRBJ2-1; no definite D call. Between the trimmed V and J ends, which lost 0 bases and 6 bases, there was a span of 12 bases. Germline CDR1 DFQATT, CDR2 SNEGSKA (reference sequence). CDR3 length: 14 amino acids. CDR3 in amino acids: CSARDLRPPNEQFF. The CDR3 nucleotides are TGCAGTGCTAGAGATCTGCGCCCTCCCAATGAGCAGTTCTTC.

This clonotype has a handful of counts. The chain couples TRBV3-1 to TRBJ1-2, with TRBD1 matching 9 bases. Per the germline V gene, CDR1 is LGHDT and CDR2 is YNNKEL (reference sequence). After removal of 5 bases from V and 4 bases from J, the junction contained 8 bases not matched to a gene. CDR3 length: 15 residues. The CDR3 here is CASSLWDRASYGYTF. The DNA of the CDR3 is TGTGCCAGCAGCTTATGGGACAGGGCGTCCTATGGCTACACCTTC. The full variable domain, rest sourced from reference TRBV3-1 and TRBJ1-2, is DTAVSQTPKYLVTQMGNDKSIKCEQNLGHDTMYWYKQDSKKFLKIMFSYNNKELIINETVPNRFSPKSPDKAHLNLHINSLELGDSAVYFCASSLWDRASYGYTFGSGTRLTVV.

This clonotype was counted a few times. The junction does not match germline at one end; this may be a read error. This chain connects TRBV11-2 to TRBJ2-7; D gene unclear. The V gene's germline CDR1 is SGHAT and CDR2 FQNNGV. The CDR3 extends over 13 amino acids. CDR3 in DNA: TGTGTCAGCAGTTTAGGACCCAGGTACGAGCAGTACTTC. Protein sequence: CVSSLGPRYEQYF.

This clonotype appeared a few times. This chain joins TRBV20-1 and TRBJ2-7, with D maybe TRBD1 (5 bases). The CDR3 runs to 14 residues. V lost 0 bases and J lost 4, with 13 bases in between. Germline loops: CDR1 DFQATT, CDR2 SNEGSKA (reference sequence). The CDR3 DNA follows: TGCAGTGCTAGAGATCTCAGGGCGTTGTACGAGCAGTACTTC. It codes for CSARDLRALYEQYF.

The J gene is TRBJ2-4, the V gene TRBV7-3, with 16 bases lining up with TRBD2. This CDR3 contains 19 residues. From germline, CDR1 is SGHTA and CDR2 FQGTGA. The junction had 8 bases not matched to a gene; V was cut back by 5 bases and J by 1 base. The CDR3 DNA reads as TGTGCCAGCAGCCCAAACGGGACTAGCGGGAGGGCCGCCAAAAACATTCAGTACTTC. Residues: CASSPNGTSGRAAKNIQYF.

This clonotype appeared a few times. This chain links TRBV11-1 with TRBJ2-5; 11 nucleotides line up with TRBD2. CDR1 SGHAT and CDR2 FQDESV come from the germline V gene (reference sequence). The junction had 13 bases not matched to a gene; V was cut back by 5 bases and J by 5 bases. CDR3 size: 17 residues. CDR3 amino acids: CASSIGTSGPGRETQYF. The DNA for the CDR3 is TGTGCCAGCAGCATCGGGACTAGCGGACCCGGCCGGGAGACCCAGTACTTC.

The chain is built from TRBV20-1 and TRBJ2-3; D uncertain. Germline V gene data show CDR1 as DFQATT and CDR2 as SNEGSKA (reference sequence). The V end lost 0 bases, the J end lost 4 bases, and 8 bases lay between the germline ends. The CDR3 runs to 13 residues. CDR3: CSARDLLADTQYF. CDR3 nucleotides: TGCAGTGCTAGAGATCTCTTAGCAGATACGCAGTATTTT.